A selection of T cell receptor beta chains follows, all from one sample in a study of beta chain features in type 1 diabetes. Sequencing was performed with immunoSEQ multiplex PCR; in TCRdb, only in-frame clones are kept and a portion is missing. The data show more than 300,000 clones, roughly a tenth seen once. Sequenced material: central memory CD4+ T cells from blood. These receptor sequences come from a man aged 25-45 years with type 1 diabetes. CDR3s include the opening cysteine and the closing phenylalanine or tryptophan. A D gene is named only where the DNA matches it firmly. Some rows have no size entry. The others give once, few or many, or a class for an expanded clone.

abundance: few; d_gene: NA; v_gene: TRBV27; j_gene: TRBJ2-3; CDR3nt: TGTGCCAGCAGTTTATCCCACAGGGTGGCAGATACGCAGTATTTT; CDR3aa: CASSLSHRVADTQYF
abundance: NA; d_gene: NA; v_gene: TRBV10-2; j_gene: TRBJ2-1; CDR3nt: TGCGCCAGCGCAGGGGTCCAATACAATGAGCAGTTCTTC; CDR3aa: CASAGVQYNEQFF
abundance: NA; d_gene: NA; v_gene: TRBV18; j_gene: TRBJ2-5; CDR3nt: TGTGCCAGCTCACCGGGCCTACCCCGTGGGGCCCAGTACTTC; CDR3aa: CASSPGLPRGAQYF
abundance: few; d_gene: NA; v_gene: TRBV5-4; j_gene: TRBJ2-5; CDR3nt: TGTGCCAGCAGCCTTCAGGGGAACGAGGAGACCCAGTACTTC; CDR3aa: CASSLQGNEETQYF
abundance: few; d_gene: NA; v_gene: TRBV7-2; j_gene: TRBJ2-4; CDR3nt: TGTGCCAGCAGCTTCTCTGGGATAGACATTCAGTACTTC; CDR3aa: CASSFSGIDIQYF
abundance: once; d_gene: NA; v_gene: TRBV28; j_gene: TRBJ2-1; CDR3nt: TGTGCCAGCAGTTTCGAAACGAGGGGCCCTGGAAGGAATGAGCAGTTCTTC; CDR3aa: CASSFETRGPGRNEQFF
abundance: few; d_gene: NA; v_gene: TRBV7-2; j_gene: TRBJ2-5; CDR3nt: TGTGCCAGCACCCAAGACAGCCATCCTCAAGAGACCCAGTACTTC; CDR3aa: CASTQDSHPQETQYF
abundance: NA; d_gene: NA; v_gene: TRBV28; j_gene: TRBJ2-5; CDR3nt: TGTGCCAGCACCTCCCCTGACGGGGAGACCCAGTACTTC; CDR3aa: CASTSPDGETQYF
abundance: many; d_gene: NA; v_gene: TRBV10-2; j_gene: TRBJ1-1; CDR3nt: TGCGCCAGCAGTGACCCAGGGATGAACACTGAAGCTTTCTTT; CDR3aa: CASSDPGMNTEAFF
abundance: NA; d_gene: NA; v_gene: TRBV6-1; j_gene: TRBJ2-7; CDR3nt: TGTGCCAGCAGTGAGGGTTGGAGCTCCTACGAGCAGTACTTC; CDR3aa: CASSEGWSSYEQYF
abundance: few; d_gene: NA; v_gene: TRBV7-6; j_gene: TRBJ1-2; CDR3nt: TGTGCCAGCAGCTTAGACGGGACGCAGGAGGGGGGCTACACCTTC; CDR3aa: CASSLDGTQEGGYTF
abundance: NA; d_gene: TRBD1; v_gene: TRBV7-9; j_gene: TRBJ2-1; CDR3nt: TGTGCCAGCAGCTTGCTGGGACAGGGACATAAAAGCTCCTACAATGAGCAGTTCTTC; CDR3aa: CASSLLGQGHKSSYNEQFF
abundance: few; d_gene: TRBD1; v_gene: TRBV9; j_gene: TRBJ1-2; CDR3nt: TGTGCCAGCAGCGTAGAGGGGGCTAGCTATGGCTACACCTTC; CDR3aa: CASSVEGASYGYTF
abundance: few; d_gene: NA; v_gene: TRBV9; j_gene: TRBJ2-5; CDR3nt: TGTGCCAGCGCCGCCGGGCAGGGGGGCGGTGAGACCCAGTACTTC; CDR3aa: CASAAGQGGGETQYF
abundance: many; d_gene: TRBD2; v_gene: TRBV5-1; j_gene: TRBJ2-1; CDR3nt: TGCGCCAGCAGCTTGGATAGCGGGGGGTACAATGAGCAGTTCTTC; CDR3aa: CASSLDSGGYNEQFF
abundance: NA; d_gene: TRBD2; v_gene: TRBV7-6; j_gene: TRBJ2-5; CDR3nt: TGTGCCAGCAGCGTGACTAGCGGGGGCCAAGAGACCCAGTACTTC; CDR3aa: CASSVTSGGQETQYF
abundance: NA; d_gene: NA; v_gene: TRBV28; j_gene: TRBJ2-7; CDR3nt: TGTGCCACCTTGAAGACAAACTCCTACGAGCAGTACTTC; CDR3aa: CATLKTNSYEQYF
abundance: NA; d_gene: TRBD2; v_gene: TRBV5-4; j_gene: TRBJ2-5; CDR3nt: TGTGCCAGCAGCTTAGAAGCGGGGGGTGTGGAGACCCAGTACTTC; CDR3aa: CASSLEAGGVETQYF
abundance: NA; d_gene: NA; v_gene: TRBV6-6; j_gene: TRBJ2-3; CDR3nt: TGTGCCAGCAGTTACTCTGTCAGCACAGATACGCAGTATTTT; CDR3aa: CASSYSVSTDTQYF
abundance: NA; d_gene: NA; v_gene: TRBV7-2; j_gene: TRBJ2-3; CDR3nt: TGTGCCAGCAGCTTACTACTAGATACGCAGTATTTT; CDR3aa: CASSLLLDTQYF
abundance: once; d_gene: NA; v_gene: TRBV10-3; j_gene: TRBJ2-5; CDR3nt: TGTGCCAGCAGTTCCCAGTTCCAAGAGACCCAGTACTTC; CDR3aa: CASSSQFQETQYF
abundance: NA; d_gene: TRBD2; v_gene: TRBV5-1; j_gene: TRBJ2-5; CDR3nt: TGCGCCAGCAGCTTCCTGGCTAGCGGCCAAGAGACCCAGTACTTC; CDR3aa: CASSFLASGQETQYF
abundance: NA; d_gene: NA; v_gene: TRBV4-1; j_gene: TRBJ1-2; CDR3nt: TGCGCCAGCAGCCAAGTAGAACAGGGAGCATATAGAGGCTACACCTTC; CDR3aa: CASSQVEQGAYRGYTF